What follows are 16 T cell receptor beta chains derived from one specimen sequenced in a study of T cell changes during pregnancy in multiple sclerosis. Some clones are missing from TCRdb's copy, which holds only in-frame ones; the method was immunoSEQ multiplex PCR. The table shows tens of thousands of clones, with less than 95% occurring only once. Sequenced material: peripheral blood, taken in the second trimester of pregnancy. These TCRs come from a female donor in good health, enrolled as a control in a pregnancy study.

The table lists this clone with a count of one. The rearrangement joins TRBV5-4 to TRBJ2-3, with 9 bases that match TRBD1. The V segment lost 4 bases and the J segment 6 bases; nucleotides outside the gene matches: 9. CDR1 SGHNT and CDR2 YYREEE come from the germline V gene (reference sequence). CDR3 length: 15 residues. The CDR3 DNA is TGTGCCAGCAGCCCCAGGGGGACAGGGCTTGATACGCAGTATTTT. Its protein is CASSPRGTGLDTQYF.

The sample holds a few counts of this clone. V is TRBV27 and J is TRBJ2-1, with D possibly matching TRBD2 (6 bases). There are 14 residues in the CDR3. The germline V gene has CDR1 MNHEY and CDR2 SMNVEV (reference sequence). V lost 7 bases and J 0 bases, leaving 10 bases between the germline ends. The DNA of the CDR3 is TGTGCCAGCACCTGGGGGGACTCCTACAATGAGCAGTTCTTC. It codes for CASTWGDSYNEQFF.

This clone was counted a single time. This chain connects TRBV5-1 to TRBJ1-1, with TRBD1 matching 9 bases. With 0 bases clipped from V and 6 bases from J, the junction kept 3 bases outside the gene matches. Per germline, CDR1 SGHRS and CDR2 YFSETQ. This CDR3 has 14 amino acids. CDR3 amino acids: CASSLGDREAEAFF. The CDR3, as DNA: TGCGCCAGCAGCTTGGGGGACAGGGAAGCTGAAGCTTTCTTT. Filled out from reference TRBV5-1 and TRBJ1-1, the complete variable domain reads KAGVTQTPRYLIKTRGQQVTLSCSPISGHRSVSWYQQTPGQGLQFLFEYFSETQRNKGNFPGRFSGRQFSNSRSEMNVSTLELGDSALYLCASSLGDREAEAFFGQGTRLTVV.

The rearrangement uses TRBV4-1 and TRBJ1-4; D remains ambiguous. Trimming stripped 4 bases from V and 2 bases from J, with 17 bases between. Germline loops: CDR1 MGHRA, CDR2 YSYEKL. This CDR3 is built from 17 residues. For the CDR3, the DNA is TGCGCCAGCAGCCCAATCGGGTTTTTGGTCACTAATGAAAAACTGTTTTTT. Protein product: CASSPIGFLVTNEKLFF.

The genes are TRBV10-3 and TRBJ2-1; the D gene is possibly TRBD1 (6 bases). The CDR3 runs to 12 residues. The V gene lost 7 bases and the J gene lost 6 bases, with 10 bases spanning the gap. Per the germline V gene, CDR1 is ENHRY and CDR2 is SYGVKD. The CDR3 DNA reads as TGTGCCATCAATGAACAGGGCAATGAGCAGTTCTTC. Protein: CAINEQGNEQFF.

The chain uses TRBV28 and TRBJ1-1; D unclear. The CDR3 has 12 amino acids. Between the trimmed V and J ends, which lost 5 bases and 4 bases, there was a span of 8 bases. The germline gives CDR1 MDHEN, CDR2 SYDVKM. CDR3 sequence: CASSTAGTEAFF. Here the CDR3 DNA reads TGTGCCAGCAGTACTGCAGGCACTGAAGCTTTCTTT.

This clone was seen once. The V and J genes are TRBV5-1 and TRBJ1-1; D not certain. Deletions cut 0 bases from V and 1 base from J, with 22 bases between. CDR1 SGHRS and CDR2 YFSETQ come from the germline V gene. The CDR3 totals 19 residues. CDR3 sequence (DNA): TGCGCCAGCAGCTTGGGGGTTATCTGGGGAGATGGTACGAACACTGAAGCTTTCTTT. The encoded protein is CASSLGVIWGDGTNTEAFF.

The gene calls are TRBV13 and TRBJ2-5; TRBD2 is a possible D gene (6 bases). Germline CDR1 is PRHDT and CDR2 is FYEKMQ (reference sequence). This CDR3 contains 13 residues. V was pared by 4 bases and J by 13 bases, with 19 bases between. The CDR3 reads CASSWRGTNTVYF. Here the CDR3 DNA reads TGTGCCAGCAGCTGGAGGGGCACCAACACGGTGTACTTC.

This clone was picked up a small number of times. The chain joins TRBV6-5 to TRBJ1-6, with 9 bases matching TRBD1. Per the germline V gene, CDR1 is MNHEY and CDR2 is SVGAGI. The CDR3 extends over 13 amino acids. The junction had 6 bases not matched to a gene; V was cut back by 11 bases and J by 7 bases. The DNA of the CDR3 is TGTGCCGGAGGGACAGGGAAGAATTCACCCCTCCACTTT. Its protein is CAGGTGKNSPLHF.

This clone was recorded only once. The chain couples TRBV6-1 to TRBJ1-3; D not certain. Trimming took 2 bases from V and 0 from J, leaving 14 bases between them. The germline gives CDR1 MNHNS, CDR2 SASEGT. This CDR3 region has 17 residues. The CDR3 here is CASSEPVRRRSGNTIYF. The DNA for the CDR3 is TGTGCCAGCAGTGAACCGGTCAGGCGACGCTCTGGAAACACCATATATTTT.

The V call is TRBV6-1, the J call TRBJ1-2; no firm D call. V dropped 5 bases and J dropped 4 bases, with 8 bases sitting between them. CDR1 MNHNS and CDR2 SASEGT come from the germline V gene. CDR3 length: 12 residues. CDR3 amino acids: CASSQTSYGYTF. As DNA, the CDR3 is TGTGCCAGCAGTCAAACAAGCTATGGCTACACCTTC.

The chain is built from TRBV7-9 and TRBJ2-5; D might be TRBD2 (5 bases). Trimming cost V 5 bases and J 5 bases, with 15 bases left between them. The CDR3 spans 14 residues. Per germline, CDR1 SEHNR and CDR2 FQNEAQ (reference sequence). The CDR3 loop reads CASSARTAGETQYF. In DNA, the CDR3 is TGTGCCAGCAGCGCACGGACCGCGGGCGAGACCCAGTACTTC.

The chain joins TRBV7-9 to TRBJ1-1, with TRBD1 matching 8 bases. CDR3 size: 15 residues. From germline, CDR1 is SEHNR and CDR2 FQNEAQ (reference sequence). Trimming at V came to 2 bases and at J to 5 bases, leaving 7 bases not matched to a gene. CDR3 coding DNA: TGTGCCAGCAGCTTAACAGGGGGTCAGCAGACTGAAGCTTTCTTT. This sequence encodes CASSLTGGQQTEAFF.

This chain links TRBV6-1 with TRBJ1-1, with D possibly being TRBD1 (6 bases). With 6 bases removed from V and 4 bases from J, the gap between germline ends came to 12 bases. Per the germline V gene, CDR1 is MNHNS and CDR2 is SASEGT. CDR3 length: 13 amino acids. The CDR3 DNA sequence: TGTGCCAGCAGGGCAGGGGCGAGCACTGAAGCTTTCTTT. This translates into CASRAGASTEAFF.

The chain is built from TRBV2 and TRBJ1-2, with D possibly matching TRBD1 (5 bases). Trimming cost V 3 bases and J 6 bases, with 11 bases left between them. Germline V CDR1 and CDR2: SNHLY, FYNNEI. This CDR3 has 13 residues. The CDR3 DNA reads TGTGCCAGCAGTGACGAGGGGACTAATGGCTACACCTTC. Protein sequence: CASSDEGTNGYTF.

The chain recombines TRBV27 with TRBJ1-5; 8 bases are a match to TRBD1. CDR3 length: 16 amino acids. With 6 bases clipped from V and 3 bases from J, the junction kept 10 bases outside the gene matches. The germline V gene has CDR1 MNHEY and CDR2 SMNVEV (reference sequence). DNA for the CDR3: TGTGCCAGCAGGCTAAGGGGACAGGCCTACAATCAGCCCCAGCATTTT. This encodes CASRLRGQAYNQPQHF.